This T cell receptor (beta chain) was documented in a study of blood T cell repertoires in COVID-19. Looking at the study overall: PBMCs, B-cell-depleted T cells, or T cells provided the cDNA or gDNA that made up the material.

As originally analysed: It was from reference gene primer amplification that nucleated cell counts were estimated. The repertoire was sequenced with immunoSEQ multiplex PCR; TCRdb's copy has only in-frame clones and lacks some. The D gene and trimming were derived from the DNA, and the V and J assignments and clone size from that table. The profile shows some 40,000 clones, 88% of them singletons. This CDR3 is built from 14 residues. V was pared by 1 base and J by 7 bases, with 6 bases of the junction left unmatched. The germline V gene encodes CDR1 SGHVS and CDR2 FQNEAQ. Material for sequencing was peripheral blood. The TCR originated in a human donor in a cohort sampled during active COVID-19. J is TRBJ1-1 and V is TRBV7-8; 7 bases align to TRBD1. The CDR3 coding sequence is TGTGCCAGCAGCTTAGGACAGGGCTGGATTGAAGCTTTCTTT. The encoded protein is CASSLGQGWIEAFF.